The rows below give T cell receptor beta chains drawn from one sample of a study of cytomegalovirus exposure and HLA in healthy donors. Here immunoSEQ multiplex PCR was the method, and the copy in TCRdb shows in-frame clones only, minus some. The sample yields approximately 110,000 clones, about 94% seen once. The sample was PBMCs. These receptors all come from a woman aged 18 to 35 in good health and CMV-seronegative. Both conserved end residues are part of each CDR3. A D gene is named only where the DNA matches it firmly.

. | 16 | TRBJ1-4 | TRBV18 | TGTGCCAGCTCACCAGGGAGTCCCGGAACTAATGAAAAACTGTTTTTT | CASSPGSPGTNEKLFF
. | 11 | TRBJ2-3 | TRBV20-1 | TGCAGTGCTCCTTTTAAGGAGTCGCAGTATTTT | CSAPFKESQYF
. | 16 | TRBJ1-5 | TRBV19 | TGTGCCAGTAGTATCACAGCCGAATCAAGCAATCAGCCCCAGCATTTT | CASSITAESSNQPQHF
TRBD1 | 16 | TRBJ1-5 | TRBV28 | TGTGCCAGCAGCTCACCCGCAGGGGGTATTAATCAGCCCCAGCATTTT | CASSSPAGGINQPQHF
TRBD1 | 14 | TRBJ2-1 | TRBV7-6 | TGTGCCAGCAGCTTACGGTCAGGGGGCAATGAGCAGTTCTTC | CASSLRSGGNEQFF
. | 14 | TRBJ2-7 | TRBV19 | TGTGCCAGTAGTATCAGCAGGTTATCCTACGAGCAGTACTTC | CASSISRLSYEQYF
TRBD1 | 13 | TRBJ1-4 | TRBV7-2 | TGTGCCAGCAGCACCGGACAGGTTGAAAAACTGTTTTTT | CASSTGQVEKLFF
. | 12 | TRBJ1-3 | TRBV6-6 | TGTGCCGGAAGGGGATCTGGAAACACCATATATTTT | CAGRGSGNTIYF
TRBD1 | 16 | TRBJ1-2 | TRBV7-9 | TGTGCCAGCAGCTCCCCTCGGGACAGACCTAACTATGGCTACACCTTC | CASSSPRDRPNYGYTF
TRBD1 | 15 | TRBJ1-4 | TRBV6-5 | TGTGCCAGCAGTGGGCTGACAGGGAGGCACGCGGAACTGTTTTTT | CASSGLTGRHAELFF
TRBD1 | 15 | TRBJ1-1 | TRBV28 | TGTGCCAGCAGTTTCCGGGACAGGGAAGCCCCTGAAGCTTTCTTT | CASSFRDREAPEAFF
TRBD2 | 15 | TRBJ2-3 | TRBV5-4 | TGTGCCAGCAGCCTGGGCGGCGGGGGGGCCCCAACGCAGTATTTT | CASSLGGGGAPTQYF
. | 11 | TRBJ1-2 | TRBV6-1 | TGTGCCAGCGGACAGCACTATGGCTACACCTTC | CASGQHYGYTF